This T cell receptor beta chain is from a study of shared clonotypes between healthy human individuals. Whole-study findings and limits: There were few donors, and this limited the genetic and exposure-history diversity represented.

This CDR3 comprises 16 residues. After removal of 2 bases from V and 0 bases from J, the junction contained 4 bases not matched to a gene. Looked up from germline, CDR1 is GTSNPN and CDR2 is SVGIG (reference sequence). Sequenced by immunoSEQ multiplex PCR; TCRdb stores in-frame clones only, minus some. The sample comprises approximately 510,000 clones, more than 65% of which are singletons, and 10% to 15% rests with the top ten. About this clone: No antigen is known for it.

The TCR comes from a woman in her thirties or forties in good health. Some clones in this sample may be carry-over from other donors' samples. The chain combines TRBV30 with TRBJ2-6; 7 bases align to TRBD1. The sample taken for sequencing was PBMCs. CDR3 nucleotide sequence: TGTGCCTGGAGTCTAGGGGGCATCTCTGGGGCCAACGTCCTGACTTTC. Translated: CAWSLGGISGANVLTF.